This TCR beta chain was recorded in a study of blood T cell repertoires in COVID-19. Whole-study context: The United States, Italy and Spain provided the acute and convalescent COVID-19 samples.

The repertoire was sequenced with immunoSEQ multiplex PCR; TCRdb's copy has only in-frame clones and lacks some. The profile shows under 250,000 clones, 70% to 90% of them singletons. Of note for this clone: At the DNA level, this CDR3 is encoded by other sequences in the same sample as well.

The CDR3 has 15 residues. The V segment lost 0 bases and the J segment 6 bases; nucleotides outside the gene matches: 4. In germline, CDR1 is SGHRS, CDR2 YFSETQ. The source of this sequence is a man aged 18 to 29 with active or convalescent COVID-19. The sample consisted of peripheral blood. The rearrangement uses TRBV5-1 and TRBJ2-2; 8 bases map to TRBD1. The CDR3 DNA sequence: TGCGCCAGCAGCTTGGTGGACAGGGAGGCCGGGGAGCTGTTTTTT. Translated, it gives CASSLVDREAGELFF.